The clone carrying this T cell receptor (beta chain) was detected once. As originally analysed: From reference gene primer amplification, estimates of nucleated cell counts were derived. The repertoire was sequenced with immunoSEQ multiplex PCR; TCRdb's copy has only in-frame clones and lacks some. V, J and clone size are taken as reported in that table, and D and trimming were inferred from the DNA itself. The table has some 260,000 clones, 87% seen once; the top ten hold around 3%. The sample belongs to a study of blood T cell repertoires in COVID-19. About the research overall: Acute and convalescent COVID-19 specimens originated in the United States, Italy and Spain. The analysed material was cDNA or gDNA that came from T cells, B-cell-depleted T cells, or PBMCs.

The clonotype comes from a man between 18 and 35 years old with active or convalescent COVID-19. The specimen was peripheral blood.

The CDR3 region is CAIRGGVNQPQHF. CDR3 DNA: TGTGCCATCCGAGGAGGGGTCAATCAGCCCCAGCATTTT. V is TRBV10-3 and J is TRBJ1-5, with D possibly being TRBD1 (5 bases). Trimming removed 8 bases from V and 3 bases from J, with 11 bases in between. The CDR3 sequence is 13 residues long. Germline V gene lookup returns CDR1 ENHRY and CDR2 SYGVKD.